The 8 T cell receptor beta chains presented below share a single source sample, sequenced in a study of cytomegalovirus exposure and HLA in healthy donors. PCR involved 60 Vbeta and 13 Jbeta primers. Using immunoSEQ multiplex PCR, the repertoire was profiled, and TCRdb retains in-frame clones only, with some absent. The profile shows about 160,000 clones, around nine tenths of them singletons. Sequencing input: PBMCs. Source of these receptors: a woman between 25 and 40 years old in good health and CMV-seronegative.

Notes on this clone: One junction end disagrees with the germline gene, perhaps due to a read error. V is TRBV7-9 and J is TRBJ1-2, with TRBD1 identical over 7 bases. The CDR3 covers 13 residues. Germline CDR1 reads SEHNR; CDR2 reads FQNEAQ (reference sequence). DNA of the CDR3: TGTTCCAGCAGCCGTGAGAACAGGGGAGCCTACACCTTC. Residues: CSSSRENRGAYTF.

The chain is built from TRBV6-1 and TRBJ2-7, with 9 bases that match TRBD2. V was clipped by 8 bases and J by 1 base; unmatched bases: 6. This CDR3 comprises 14 residues. Per germline, CDR1 MNHNS and CDR2 SASEGT. The CDR3 here is CASHSGGPSYEQYF. CDR3 bases: TGTGCCAGCCATAGCGGGGGCCCTTCCTACGAGCAGTACTTC.

The chain uses TRBV4-3 and TRBJ2-3, with D possibly TRBD2 on 6 matching bases. Germline V lookup: CDR1 LGHNA, CDR2 YSLEER. This CDR3 contains 16 residues. Trimming left V 1 base short and J 1 base short, with 12 bases between. CDR3 sequence (DNA): TGCGCCAGCAGCCAAGGCGGGATAGCGGGCACAGATACGCAGTATTTT. Encoded protein: CASSQGGIAGTDTQYF.

This rearrangement joins TRBV27 to TRBJ2-7; 11 positions match TRBD2. This CDR3 region has 15 residues. The junction had 4 bases not matched to a gene; V was cut back by 5 bases and J by 1 base. The germline CDR1 and CDR2 sequences are MNHEY and SMNVEV (reference sequence). The CDR3 is CASSTGTSGSYEQYF. CDR3 DNA: TGTGCCAGCAGTACCGGGACTAGCGGATCCTACGAGCAGTACTTC.

The chain carries TRBV7-2 and TRBJ2-1; TRBD2 matches 11 bases. Germline values: CDR1 SGHTA, CDR2 FQGNSA. The CDR3 runs to 15 residues. The J segment lost 6 bases and the V segment lost 3 bases, leaving 4 bases of the junction unmatched. CDR3 coding DNA: TGTGCCAGCAGCTTGGGACTAGCGGTAAGCAATGAGCAGTTCTTC. This codes for CASSLGLAVSNEQFF.

V gene TRBV2 combines with J gene TRBJ2-5, with 7 bases fitting TRBD1. The end of the DNA is better explained by TRBJ2-7, so the J call may be wrong. In germline, CDR1 is SNHLY, CDR2 FYNNEI. The CDR3 is 15 amino acids. The CDR3 sequence is CASRGPDRVSYEQYF. DNA of the CDR3: TGTGCCAGCAGGGGCCCCGACAGGGTATCGTACGAGCAGTACTTC.

The chain uses TRBV7-2 and TRBJ2-2, with TRBD2 as a possible D gene (5 bases). The CDR3 runs 17 residues. V was trimmed by 4 bases and J by 1 base, leaving 16 bases between them. CDR1 SGHTA and CDR2 FQGNSA come from the germline V gene. CDR3 DNA: TGTGCCAGCAGCTCCCGGGGAGCATTAGAGAACACCGGGGAGCTGTTTTTT. Its translation is CASSSRGALENTGELFF.

This chain links TRBV5-1 with TRBJ1-1; D perhaps matches TRBD1 (5 bases). The CDR3 has 18 residues. The germline gives CDR1 SGHRS, CDR2 YFSETQ. With 6 bases removed from V and 1 base from J, the gap between germline ends came to 25 bases. The CDR3 nucleotides are TGCGCCAGCAAGGAAAATCCCGAGGCCCAGGGCAAGAACACTGAAGCTTTCTTT. Translated: CASKENPEAQGKNTEAFF.